This section outlines one T cell receptor beta chain sequence together with its context. Its antigen is not known. Ineligible for inclusion were patients with other autoimmune diseases, uncontrolled infections, pregnancy or lactation. Isolation of PBMCs was performed using 10 ml of fresh peripheral blood. Germline V gene data show CDR1 as ENHRY and CDR2 as SYGVKD. The V end was cut by 4 bases, the J end by 1 base, with 7 bases between. The CDR3 covers 13 residues. This entry belongs to a study of Graves' ophthalmopathy and Graves' hyperthyroidism. Regarding the study as a whole: Clonotypes were expanded in thyroid at above 0.001 frequency, and most also appeared in blood.

As the template, RNA transcripts were used to amplify TCR beta CDR3 regions. HTBI primers served in a first-round RT-PCR, which a second-round multiplex PCR followed. A single record per CDR3 protein comes from TCRdb applying MiXCR to the multiplex PCR reads. The table has roughly 350,000 distinct CDR3 sequences, approximately 18% seen once. The chain recombines TRBV10-3 with TRBJ2-5; D is perhaps TRBD1 (5 bases). This receptor was identified in an adult woman with stable Graves' hyperthyroidism. The sequencing input was peripheral blood. The CDR3 region has the DNA TGTGCCATCAGTGGACAGTTCCAAGAGACCCAGTACTTC. Translated: CAISGQFQETQYF.